Following are 23 T cell receptor beta chains from one sample sequenced in a study of T cell responses to AZD1222 COVID-19 vaccine. TCRdb keeps only in-frame clones here, not all; method: immunoSEQ multiplex PCR. The table has 150,000 or so clones, roughly 90% seen once. This sample comprised peripheral blood, obtained on day 0 of AZD1222 vaccination. The receptor source for this set is an adult in good health.

This sequence joins TRBV9 and TRBJ1-2, with 9 positions matching TRBD1. Trimming at V came to 3 bases and at J to 2 bases, leaving 8 bases not matched to a gene. Per germline, CDR1 SGDLS and CDR2 YYNGEE. The CDR3 covers 16 residues. The chain's CDR3 is CASSEGQGPPNYGYTF. DNA of the CDR3: TGTGCCAGCAGCGAAGGACAGGGGCCCCCCAACTATGGCTACACCTTC.

V usage is TRBV6-1 and J usage is TRBJ2-2; D ambiguous. The CDR3 sequence is 12 residues long. Germline CDR1 reads MNHNS; CDR2 reads SASEGT. V was clipped by 3 bases and J by 6 bases, with 5 bases between them. CDR3 sequence: CASSDLAGELFF. CDR3 sequence (DNA): TGTGCCAGCAGTGATTTGGCCGGGGAGCTGTTTTTT.

The V call is TRBV30, the J call TRBJ2-6; no firm D call. This CDR3 has 15 residues. From germline, CDR1 is GTSNPN and CDR2 SVGIG (reference sequence). V was pared by 0 bases and J by 3 bases, with 9 bases between. DNA for the CDR3: TGTGCCTGGAGTGTACCCCATAGTGGGGCCAACGTCCTGACTTTC. Translated: CAWSVPHSGANVLTF.

The chain recombines TRBV2 with TRBJ2-7; 7 bases line up with TRBD1. Germline V lookup: CDR1 SNHLY, CDR2 FYNNEI. The CDR3 sequence is 16 residues long. The trim removed 1 base at V and 4 bases at J, leaving 10 bases unmatched. The CDR3, as DNA: TGTGCCAGCAGTGAAGAGAGGGGGCCGTGGGGATACGAGCAGTACTTC. This sequence encodes CASSEERGPWGYEQYF.

The V gene is TRBV15, the J gene TRBJ2-1, with D tentatively TRBD1 (5 bases). Germline V CDR1 and CDR2: LNHNV, YYDKDF (reference sequence). The CDR3 runs 18 residues. Trimming cost V 1 base and J 2 bases, with 18 bases left between them. This CDR3 is CATSRGQLTVSPYNEQFF. DNA for the CDR3: TGTGCCACCAGCAGAGGACAATTGACAGTCAGCCCCTACAATGAGCAGTTCTTC.

This rearrangement joins TRBV7-8 to TRBJ2-1; D call uncertain. The V end lost 1 base, the J end lost 8 bases, and 12 bases lay between the germline ends. Germline V CDR1 and CDR2: SGHVS, FQNEAQ. This CDR3 has 14 amino acids. In DNA form, the CDR3 reads TGTGCCAGCAGCTTAGTGGAGAGTAGTCATGAGCAGTTCTTC. Its protein is CASSLVESSHEQFF.

V is TRBV19 and J is TRBJ2-5; 8 bases line up with TRBD1. With V trimmed by 5 bases and J by 2 bases, 4 bases remained unmatched. Looked up from germline, CDR1 is LNHDA and CDR2 is SQIVND (reference sequence). This CDR3 comprises 14 residues. CDR3 nucleotide sequence: TGTGCCAGTAGTCCAGGGGGCTTGCAAGAGACCCAGTACTTC. Its translation: CASSPGGLQETQYF.

The gene calls are TRBV7-2 and TRBJ2-7, with D maybe TRBD2 (6 bases). Germline V gene lookup returns CDR1 SGHTA and CDR2 FQGNSA. The CDR3 spans 15 residues. The ends were cut back, 3 bases at V and 7 bases at J, with 19 bases in the middle. The CDR3 sequence: CASSFQMARLEEQYF. As DNA, the CDR3 is TGTGCCAGCAGCTTCCAAATGGCGCGACTAGAGGAGCAGTACTTC.

The chain uses TRBV9 and TRBJ1-1; 7 bases are a match to TRBD1. CDR1 is SGDLS and CDR2 is YYNGEE in the germline V gene. The CDR3 has 15 residues. V gave up 2 bases and J gave up 3 bases; unmatched junction bases: 7. The CDR3 is CASSVSGGTYTEAFF. In DNA form, the CDR3 reads TGTGCCAGCAGCGTTTCAGGGGGGACTTACACTGAAGCTTTCTTT.

This clone was observed a single time. The genes are TRBV7-2 and TRBJ2-7; perhaps D is TRBD1 or TRBD2 (5 bases each). The length of the CDR3 is 15 residues. V lost 2 bases, J lost 4 bases, and 15 bases lay in between. Germline V CDR1 and CDR2: SGHTA, FQGNSA. CDR3 bases: TGTGCCAGCAGCTTAATCCCGGGGCTAGGATACGAGCAGTACTTC. Amino acid sequence: CASSLIPGLGYEQYF. Combining the CDR3 with reference TRBV7-2 and TRBJ2-7 gives the whole variable domain GAGVSQSPSNKVTEKGKDVELRCDPISGHTALYWYRQSLGQGLEFLIYFQGNSAPDKSGLPSDRFSAERTGGSVSTLTIQRTQQEDSAVYLCASSLIPGLGYEQYFGPGTRLTVT.

The V call is TRBV30, the J call TRBJ1-2, with no clear D. The V end was cut by 1 base, the J end by 8 bases, with 11 bases between. The CDR3 consists of 12 residues. Germline V gene sequence: CDR1 GTSNPN, CDR2 SVGIG (reference sequence). The CDR3 DNA reads TGTGCCTGGAGTGCCGGGTCGGGCGGCTACACCTTC. It is translated as CAWSAGSGGYTF.

The chain joins TRBV20-1 to TRBJ1-5; a possible D gene is TRBD1 (6 bases). Germline assignment: CDR1 DFQATT and CDR2 SNEGSKA (reference sequence). The CDR3 has 16 residues. V was pared by 3 bases and J by 3 bases, with 18 bases between. The CDR3 is CSASRSPRGANQPQHF. The CDR3 nucleotides are TGCAGTGCTAGTAGGTCCCCCCGGGGGGCCAATCAGCCCCAGCATTTT.

V usage is TRBV27 and J usage is TRBJ2-4; 11 bases are shared with TRBD1. Germline CDR1 and CDR2: MNHEY and SMNVEV (reference sequence). This CDR3 has 14 residues. The junction had 1 base not matched to a gene; V was cut back by 2 bases and J by 7 bases. Written as DNA, the CDR3 is TGTGCCAGCAGTTTAGGGACAGGGGGGAACATTCAGTACTTC. Translated, it gives CASSLGTGGNIQYF.

The CDR3: CASSLSRGRGGEQFF. The CDR3 DNA reads TGTGCCAGCAGCTTATCCCGCGGGAGAGGGGGGGAACAGTTCTTC. J is TRBJ2-1 and V is TRBV13; maybe TRBD2 (7 bases). The germline V and J ends were trimmed by 2 bases and 13 bases, with 21 bases remaining between them. CDR3 length: 15 residues. In germline, CDR1 is PRHDT, CDR2 FYEKMQ (reference sequence).

The gene calls are TRBV12-5 and TRBJ2-5; 9 bases fit TRBD1. Germline CDR1 is LGHNT and CDR2 is FRNRAP. This CDR3 spans 14 amino acids. V dropped 4 bases and J dropped 4; count of bases not matched to a gene: 4. The CDR3 reads CASGWGTGRETQYF. CDR3 DNA: TGTGCTAGTGGTTGGGGGACAGGGCGAGAGACCCAGTACTTC.

CDR3 bases: TGTGCCAGCAGCCTACGCGGCGGGAGTTTCGACGAGCAGTACTTC. It yields the protein CASSLRGGSFDEQYF. V is TRBV7-2 and J is TRBJ2-7; TRBD2 agrees at 7 bases. Germline V gene sequence: CDR1 SGHTA, CDR2 FQGNSA. CDR3 length: 15 amino acids. V was clipped by 5 bases and J by 5 bases; unmatched bases: 12. Combining the CDR3 with reference TRBV7-2 and TRBJ2-7 gives the whole variable domain GAGVSQSPSNKVTEKGKDVELRCDPISGHTALYWYRQSLGQGLEFLIYFQGNSAPDKSGLPSDRFSAERTGGSVSTLTIQRTQQEDSAVYLCASSLRGGSFDEQYFGPGTRLTVT.

J is TRBJ1-1 and V is TRBV28; D uncertain. Germline V gives CDR1 MDHEN, CDR2 SYDVKM. This CDR3 comprises 12 residues. Trimming removed 3 bases from V and 5 bases from J, with 7 bases in between. The CDR3 coding sequence is TGTGCCAGCAGTTTGTTAGGTACTGAAGCTTTCTTT. Amino acids: CASSLLGTEAFF.

This clone was observed once. This rearrangement joins TRBV4-3 to TRBJ1-5; maybe TRBD1 (6 bases). The CDR3 has 15 amino acids. V was shortened by 0 bases and J by 6 bases, with 12 bases between the two germline ends. Germline V lookup: CDR1 LGHNA, CDR2 YSLEER. CDR3 coding DNA: TGCGCCAGCAGCCAAGAATCGGGGGCGTCTCAGCCCCAGCATTTT. Its protein product is CASSQESGASQPQHF.

The chain couples TRBV4-2 to TRBJ1-2; 10 nucleotides line up with TRBD1. V gave up 0 bases and J gave up 1 base; unmatched junction bases: 2. CDR3 length: 16 residues. The germline CDR1 and CDR2 sequences are LGHNA and YNFKEQ. The CDR3 bases are TGTGCCAGCAGCCAAGATGGGGACAGGGGTAACTATGGCTACACCTTC. Amino acids: CASSQDGDRGNYGYTF.

The chain has TRBV28 and TRBJ1-3; 10 bases are a match to TRBD1. Unmatched junction bases numbered 9, after V lost 4 bases and J lost 3 bases. This CDR3 has 17 residues. CDR1 is MDHEN, CDR2 SYDVKM, per germline. CDR3 DNA sequence: TGTGCCAGCAGTTCTCACAGGACAGGGGGAGGTGGAAACACCATATATTTT. Translating it yields CASSSHRTGGGGNTIYF. Combining the CDR3 with reference TRBV28 and TRBJ1-3 gives the whole variable domain DVKVTQSSRYLVKRTGEKVFLECVQDMDHENMFWYRQDPGLGLRLIYFSYDVKMKEKGDIPEGYSVSREKKERFSLILESASTNQTSMYLCASSSHRTGGGGNTIYFGEGSWLTVV.

The chain employs TRBV30 and TRBJ2-5; 8 bases are a match to TRBD2. From germline, CDR1 is GTSNPN and CDR2 SVGIG (reference sequence). The CDR3 sequence is 15 residues long. Trimming at V came to 0 bases and at J to 4 bases, leaving 7 bases not matched to a gene. CDR3 sequence (DNA): TGTGCCTGGAGTGTACCGGGCGGGGGGCGAGAGACCCAGTACTTC. It specifies CAWSVPGGGRETQYF.

The chain is built from TRBV5-4 and TRBJ1-1; D uncertain. Between the trimmed V and J ends, which lost 1 base and 1 base, there was a span of 5 bases. CDR1 and CDR2 (germline): SGHNT, YYREEE (reference sequence). The CDR3 length is 13 residues. The CDR3 region is CASSLTENTEAFF. CDR3 nucleotides: TGTGCCAGCAGCTTGACTGAGAACACTGAAGCTTTCTTT.

This chain connects TRBV11-2 to TRBJ2-3, with TRBD2 identical over 7 bases. From germline, CDR1 is SGHAT and CDR2 FQNNGV. The CDR3 length is 19 residues. Unmatched junction bases numbered 13, after V lost 0 bases and J lost 1 base. CDR3 in DNA: TGTGCCAGCAGCTTAGATCTAAGGAGGATCACTAGCGGCACAGATACGCAGTATTTT. Translation: CASSLDLRRITSGTDTQYF.